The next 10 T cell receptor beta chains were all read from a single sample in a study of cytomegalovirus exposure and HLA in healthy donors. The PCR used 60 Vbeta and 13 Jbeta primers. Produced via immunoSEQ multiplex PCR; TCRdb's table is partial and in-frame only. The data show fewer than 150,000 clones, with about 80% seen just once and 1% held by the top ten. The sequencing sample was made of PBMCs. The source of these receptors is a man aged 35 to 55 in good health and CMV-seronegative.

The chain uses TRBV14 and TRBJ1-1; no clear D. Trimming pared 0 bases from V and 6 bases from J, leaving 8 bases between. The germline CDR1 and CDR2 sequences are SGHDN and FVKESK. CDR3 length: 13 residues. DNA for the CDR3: TGTGCCAGCAGCCAAGATCAGCGATCTGAAGCTTTCTTT. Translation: CASSQDQRSEAFF. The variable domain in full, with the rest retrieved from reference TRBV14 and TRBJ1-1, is EAGVTQFPSHSVIEKGQTVTLRCDPISGHDNLYWYRRVMGKEIKFLLHFVKESKQDESGMPNNRFLAERTGGTYSTLKVQPAELEDSGVYFCASSQDQRSEAFFGQGTRLTVV.

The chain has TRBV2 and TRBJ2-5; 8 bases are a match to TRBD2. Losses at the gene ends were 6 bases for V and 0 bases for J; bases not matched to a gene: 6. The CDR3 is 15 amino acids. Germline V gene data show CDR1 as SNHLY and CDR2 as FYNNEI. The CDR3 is CASRNSGVYQETQYF. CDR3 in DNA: TGTGCCAGCAGGAATAGCGGGGTGTACCAAGAGACCCAGTACTTC.

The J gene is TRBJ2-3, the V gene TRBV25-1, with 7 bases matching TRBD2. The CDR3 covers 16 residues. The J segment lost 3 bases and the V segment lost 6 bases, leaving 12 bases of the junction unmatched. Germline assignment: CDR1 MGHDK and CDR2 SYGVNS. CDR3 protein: CASSGDYRGRTDTQYF. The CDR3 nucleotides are TGTGCCAGCAGCGGGGACTATCGGGGGAGAACAGATACGCAGTATTTT.

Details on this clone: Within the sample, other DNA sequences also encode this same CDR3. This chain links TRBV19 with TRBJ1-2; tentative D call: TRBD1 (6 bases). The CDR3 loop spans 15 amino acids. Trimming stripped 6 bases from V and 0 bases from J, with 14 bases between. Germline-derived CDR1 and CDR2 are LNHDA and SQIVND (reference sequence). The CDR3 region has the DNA TGTGCCAGTAGCATCCCGACAGGAACTAACTATGGCTACACCTTC. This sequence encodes CASSIPTGTNYGYTF.

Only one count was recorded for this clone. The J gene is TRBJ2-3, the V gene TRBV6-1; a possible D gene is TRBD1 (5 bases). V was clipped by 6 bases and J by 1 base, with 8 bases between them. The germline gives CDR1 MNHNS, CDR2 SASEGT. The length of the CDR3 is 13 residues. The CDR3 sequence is CASSPRGTDTQYF. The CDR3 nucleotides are TGTGCCAGCAGCCCCAGGGGCACAGATACGCAGTATTTT.

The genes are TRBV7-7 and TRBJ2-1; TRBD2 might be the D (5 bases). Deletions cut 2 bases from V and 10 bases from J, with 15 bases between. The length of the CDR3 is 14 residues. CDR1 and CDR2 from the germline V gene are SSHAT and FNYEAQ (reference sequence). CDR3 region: CASSLIGSPGEQFF. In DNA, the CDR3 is TGTGCCAGCAGCTTAATAGGCAGCCCGGGGGAGCAGTTCTTC.

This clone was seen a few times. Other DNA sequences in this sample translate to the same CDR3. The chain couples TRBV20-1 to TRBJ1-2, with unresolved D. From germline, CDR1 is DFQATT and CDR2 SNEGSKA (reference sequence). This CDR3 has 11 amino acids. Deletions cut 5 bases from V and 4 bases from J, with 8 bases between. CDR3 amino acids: CSAQQSYGYTF. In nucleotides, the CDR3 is TGCAGTGCTCAACAGTCCTATGGCTACACCTTC.

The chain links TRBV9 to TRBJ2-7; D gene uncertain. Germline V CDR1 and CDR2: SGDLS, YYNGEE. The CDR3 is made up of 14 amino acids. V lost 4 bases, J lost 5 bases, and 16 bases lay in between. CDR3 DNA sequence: TGTGCCAGCAGCTGTTACACCCCCGCCAACGAGCAGTACTTC. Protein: CASSCYTPANEQYF.

DNA of the CDR3: TGTGCCAGCGGACTAGCGCTAGATACGCAGTATTTT. Its protein product is CASGLALDTQYF. This chain joins TRBV9 and TRBJ2-3; TRBD2 matches at 9 bases. This CDR3 is built from 12 residues. J gave up 5 bases and V 7 bases, and 2 bases lay outside the gene matches. The germline gives CDR1 SGDLS, CDR2 YYNGEE. The whole variable domain, filled in from reference TRBV9 and TRBJ2-3, reads DSGVTQTPKHLITATGQRVTLRCSPRSGDLSVYWYQQSLDQGLQFLIQYYNGEERAKGNILERFSAQQFPDLHSELNLSSLELGDSALYFCASGLALDTQYFGPGTRLTVL.

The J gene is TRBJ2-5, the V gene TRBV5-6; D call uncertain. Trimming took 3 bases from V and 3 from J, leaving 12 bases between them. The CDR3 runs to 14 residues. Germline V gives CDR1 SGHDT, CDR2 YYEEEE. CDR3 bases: TGTGCCAGCAGCTCGGTGAGCGTGAAAGAGACCCAGTACTTC. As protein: CASSSVSVKETQYF.